This T cell receptor (beta chain) appears in the sequencing data of a study of long-term antiretroviral therapy in people with HIV (dated by TCRdb to between 2020 and 2023). About the investigation overall: Collection of the earliest samples took place about a decade ahead of the 2015 WHO recommendation for immediate ART, at a time when ART was typically delayed until CD4 counts fell. A retrospective serial study tested whether ART initiation and durable HIV suppression were associated with changes in peripheral blood TRB repertoire composition and diversity. A total of over 150 cryopreserved PBMC samples came from approximately 30 adults with confirmed HIV infection and were collected serially over a mean of approximately six years (range 1-12). Among the 25 to 30 participants with HIV, around 10 were female. No cross-contamination during QIAcube processing turned up in test extractions that ran a monoclonal T-cell line alongside approximately 35 polyclonal samples.

Beyond this particular receptor, the publication reports: Expanded TRB clones identified before ART initiation dominated the repertoire across all time points, though the dominance fluctuated and decreased in many PLHIV after ART. Since PBMC availability was limited, sequencing covered only the TCR beta chain, with no alpha chain pairing. Inferences about post-ART repertoire changes are limited because no data were available on ART adherence, viral resistance or therapy changes. CDR3 length ranges in HIV repertoires were narrower than in controls, and network structure suggested an antigen-experienced repertoire with only a slight naive shift after ART. Because cell numbers in pre-ART samples were limited, unsorted PBMC were profiled instead of sorted CD4+ and CD8+ T cells. Starting ART was linked to a significant rise in TRB diversity, yet even after long-term ART the diversity remained significantly lower than in transplant donor controls. Samples dated from the mid-2000s to the late 2010s, and the ART regimens used may be less effective than current ones.

Participants were included only if at least one PBMC sample before ART initiation and at least two post-ART samples were available. All participants with HIV were treated in the United States of America. Before DNA extraction, cryopreserved samples containing roughly 1-11 million PBMC were thawed and washed. At the time of the earliest PBMC sample for each participant with HIV, ages ranged from 23 to 54 years. Each participant contributed PBMC samples from 1-4 timepoints before ART initiation and 2-8 timepoints after ART initiation, with a median of 7 samples. For every participant, serial HIV viral load, CD4+ T-cell count, ART history and demographic data were obtained. Genomic DNA was extracted from unsorted PBMC with a Qiagen kit on a QIAcube, with processing performed in batches of 12 samples. As concerns this clone: The target of this receptor is not known. No base qualities exist here, and no much larger clone lies one base off it.

The immunoSEQ hsTCRB v3.0 assay was used at survey level resolution for TRB variable region sequencing. TRB sequencing targeted a depth of about 40,000-50,000 T-cell genomes per sample. TRB libraries were pooled and sequenced on an Illumina MiSeq using a v3 150-cycle kit. On the authors' methods: Analysis of repertoires was carried out in R inside a reproducible Nextflow workflow spanning QC, data transformation and analysis. Custom analyses were implemented in LymphoSeq2, an R package for AIRR-Seq data exploration. Four samples yielding fewer than 5000 total TRB sequences were excluded, leaving 188 analyzed HIV repertoires. Among the approximately 200 retained HIV repertoires, some 60 were collected before ART initiation and around 130 after ART initiation. Repertoires were downsampled to 5000 TRB nucleotide sequences, with summary statistics averaged over 100 downsampling iterations. TRB sequences were retained for analysis only if CDR3 regions of at least seven amino acids were present. Diversity was assessed using a clonality score derived from Shannon entropy and using the Gini coefficient. Repertoire networks linked the top 5000 CDR3 amino acid sequences whenever two sequences differed by an edit distance of one. For TRB CDR3 amino acid sequences, GLIPH2 was used to predict antigen specificity groups and MHC restriction. To flag known CMV, EBV, HIV or tissue antigen associations, CDR3 amino acid sequences were matched against VDJdb and McPAS-TCR. Pre-ART, post-ART and control groups were compared with Wilcoxon signed-rank tests and Holm-Bonferroni correction. The table was pulled from immuneACCESS by TCRdb, which kept in-frame rearrangements only. Such tables lose some clones; where checked, under half of the loss comes from unresolved V genes, and the rest has no known cause. V and J calls plus clone size are reproduced from that table; the DNA served to infer D and trimming. The sample has 35,000 to 55,000 clones on record, around 96% of them singletons. 2.7% of the sample is in the top ten clones.

The CDR3 starts with the cysteine, ends with the phenylalanine, and has 21 residues. CDR3 DNA only is kept here, 63 bases in frame from base 1. According to the germline V gene (reference sequence), CDR1 reads MNHEY and CDR2 reads SMNVEV. For this chain, trimming is 1 base at the V end and 0 bases at the J end, and the number of junction bases without a gene match is 20. The chain is made from TRBV27 and TRBJ1-2, and 7 bases in between align with TRBD1. The sample in question was unsorted PBMCs, obtained 3.7 years after starting antiretroviral therapy. This receptor was obtained from a woman in her 50s with HIV. The bases read TGTGCCAGCAGTTTATTCCGTCTAAGGACAGGCCTGCCTACAGCTAACTATGGCTACACCTTC. Translation gives CASSLFRLRTGLPTANYGYTF.